The T cell receptor beta chain under discussion was sequenced for a study of identical twins. Among all donors, each was a healthy Caucasian. MiXCR, applied by TCRdb to the 5' RACE reads, yields one record per CDR3 protein. The sample has over 550,000 distinct CDR3 sequences, around 7.4% seen once. V lost 5 bases to trimming and J lost 1 base, with 14 bases between them. There are 16 residues in the CDR3. These sequences were also reported in another study, on yellow fever vaccine responses in identical twins.

The genes are TRBV12-3 or TRBV12-4 and TRBJ2-2, with D possibly being TRBD2 (5 bases). Sequencing was done on a sample of PBMCs. The receptor's source is a woman between 18 and 29 years old in good health. The CDR3 DNA sequence: TGTGCCAGCAGTACCAGGCTAGCTCTGAACACCGGGGAGCTGTTTTTT. Amino acids: CASSTRLALNTGELFF.